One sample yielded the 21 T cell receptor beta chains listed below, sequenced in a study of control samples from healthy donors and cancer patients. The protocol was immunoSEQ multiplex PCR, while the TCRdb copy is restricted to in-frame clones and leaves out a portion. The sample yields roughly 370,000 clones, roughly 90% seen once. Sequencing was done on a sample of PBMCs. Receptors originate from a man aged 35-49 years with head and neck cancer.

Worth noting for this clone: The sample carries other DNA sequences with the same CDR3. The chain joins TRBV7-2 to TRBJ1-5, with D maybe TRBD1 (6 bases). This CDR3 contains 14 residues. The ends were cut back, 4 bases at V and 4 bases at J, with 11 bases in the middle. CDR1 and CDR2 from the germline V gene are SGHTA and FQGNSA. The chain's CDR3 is CASSSTGPNQPQHF. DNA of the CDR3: TGTGCCAGCAGCTCTACAGGGCCAAATCAGCCCCAGCATTTT.

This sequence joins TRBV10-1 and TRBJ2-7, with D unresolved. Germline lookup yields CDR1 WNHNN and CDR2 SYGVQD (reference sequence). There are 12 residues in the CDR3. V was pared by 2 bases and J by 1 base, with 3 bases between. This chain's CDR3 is CASSESSYEQYF. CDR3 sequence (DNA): TGCGCCAGCAGTGAGAGTTCCTACGAGCAGTACTTC.

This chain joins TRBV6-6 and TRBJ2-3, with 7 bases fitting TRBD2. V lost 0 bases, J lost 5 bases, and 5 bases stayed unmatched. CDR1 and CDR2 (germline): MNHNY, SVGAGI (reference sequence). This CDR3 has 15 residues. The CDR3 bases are TGTGCCAGCAGTTACTCCGGCGGGAGAGTAGATACGCAGTATTTT. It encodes CASSYSGGRVDTQYF.

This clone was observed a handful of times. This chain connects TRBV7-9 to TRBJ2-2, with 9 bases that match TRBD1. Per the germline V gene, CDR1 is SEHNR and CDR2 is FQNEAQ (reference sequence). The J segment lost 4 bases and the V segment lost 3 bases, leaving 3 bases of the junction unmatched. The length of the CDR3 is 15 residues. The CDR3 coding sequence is TGTGCCAGCAGCTTTGTACAGGGGGCCACCGGGGAGCTGTTTTTT. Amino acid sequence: CASSFVQGATGELFF.

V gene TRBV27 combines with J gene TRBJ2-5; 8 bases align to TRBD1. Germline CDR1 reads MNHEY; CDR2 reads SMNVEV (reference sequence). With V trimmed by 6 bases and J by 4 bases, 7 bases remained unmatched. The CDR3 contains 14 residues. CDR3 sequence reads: CASSSFGQGETQYF. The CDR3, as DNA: TGTGCCAGCAGCTCCTTTGGACAGGGAGAGACCCAGTACTTC.

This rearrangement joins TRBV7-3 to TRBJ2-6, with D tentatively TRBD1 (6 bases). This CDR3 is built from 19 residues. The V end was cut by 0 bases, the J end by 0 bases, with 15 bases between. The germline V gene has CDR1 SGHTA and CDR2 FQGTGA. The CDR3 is CASSLTATGVVSGANVLTF. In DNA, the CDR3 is TGTGCCAGCAGCTTAACAGCGACAGGCGTGGTCTCTGGGGCCAACGTCCTGACTTTC.

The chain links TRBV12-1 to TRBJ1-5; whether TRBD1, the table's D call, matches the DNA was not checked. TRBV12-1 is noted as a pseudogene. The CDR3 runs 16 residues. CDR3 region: CASSLSRGYSNQPQHF. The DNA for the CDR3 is TGTGCCAGCAGCCTATCAAGGGGCTATAGCAATCAGCCCCAGCATTTT.

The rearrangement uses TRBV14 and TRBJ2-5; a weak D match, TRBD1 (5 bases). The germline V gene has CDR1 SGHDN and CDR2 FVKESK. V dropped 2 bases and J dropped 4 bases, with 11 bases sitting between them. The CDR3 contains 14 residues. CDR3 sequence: CASSQISGLETQYF. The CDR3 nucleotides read TGTGCCAGCAGCCAAATTTCAGGGCTAGAGACCCAGTACTTC. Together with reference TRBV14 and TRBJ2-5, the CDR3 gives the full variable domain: EAGVTQFPSHSVIEKGQTVTLRCDPISGHDNLYWYRRVMGKEIKFLLHFVKESKQDESGMPNNRFLAERTGGTYSTLKVQPAELEDSGVYFCASSQISGLETQYFGPGTRLLVL.

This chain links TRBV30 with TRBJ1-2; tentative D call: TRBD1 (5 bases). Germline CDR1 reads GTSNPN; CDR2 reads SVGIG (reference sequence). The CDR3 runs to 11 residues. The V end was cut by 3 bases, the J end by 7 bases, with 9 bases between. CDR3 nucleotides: TGTGCCTGGAGCCTAGGGGTTGGCTACACCTTC. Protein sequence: CAWSLGVGYTF.

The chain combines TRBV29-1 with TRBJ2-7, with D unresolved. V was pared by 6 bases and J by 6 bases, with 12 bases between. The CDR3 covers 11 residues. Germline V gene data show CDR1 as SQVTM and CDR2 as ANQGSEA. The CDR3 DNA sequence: TGCAGCGTAAGAAGAGCCCGCGAGCAGTACTTC. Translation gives CSVRRAREQYF.

The CDR3 is CSVVGYSDYEQYF. The CDR3 DNA sequence: TGCAGCGTTGTAGGATATTCCGACTACGAGCAGTACTTC. The genes are TRBV29-1 and TRBJ2-7; D remains ambiguous. The CDR3 is made up of 13 amino acids. The germline V gene encodes CDR1 SQVTM and CDR2 ANQGSEA. Between the trimmed V and J ends, which lost 4 bases and 3 bases, there was a span of 13 bases.

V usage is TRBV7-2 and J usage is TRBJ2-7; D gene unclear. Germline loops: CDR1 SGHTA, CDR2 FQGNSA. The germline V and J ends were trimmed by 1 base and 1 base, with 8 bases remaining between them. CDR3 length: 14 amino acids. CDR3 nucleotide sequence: TGTGCCAGCAGCTTAGTGGGCTCTTCCTACGAGCAGTACTTC. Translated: CASSLVGSSYEQYF.

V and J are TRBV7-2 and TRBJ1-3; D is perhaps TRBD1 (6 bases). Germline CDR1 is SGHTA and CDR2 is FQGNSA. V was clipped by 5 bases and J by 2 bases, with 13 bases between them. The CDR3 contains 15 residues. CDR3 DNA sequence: TGTGCCAGCAGCCAGGGGATTTCACCTGGAAACACCATATATTTT. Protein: CASSQGISPGNTIYF.

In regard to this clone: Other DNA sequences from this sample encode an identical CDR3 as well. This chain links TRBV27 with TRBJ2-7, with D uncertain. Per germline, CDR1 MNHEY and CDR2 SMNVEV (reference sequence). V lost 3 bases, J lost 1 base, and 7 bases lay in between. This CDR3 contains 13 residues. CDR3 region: CASSFGTSYEQYF. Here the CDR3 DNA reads TGTGCCAGCAGTTTTGGCACATCCTACGAGCAGTACTTC.

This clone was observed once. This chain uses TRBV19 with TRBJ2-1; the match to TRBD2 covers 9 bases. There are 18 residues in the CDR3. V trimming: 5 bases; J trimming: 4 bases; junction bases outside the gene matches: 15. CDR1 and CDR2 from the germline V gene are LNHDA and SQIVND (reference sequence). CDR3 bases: TGTGCCAGTAGTCTGCGCCCCCAGAGCGGGGGGAATTACAATGAGCAGTTCTTC. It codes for CASSLRPQSGGNYNEQFF. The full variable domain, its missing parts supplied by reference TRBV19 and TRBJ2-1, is DGGITQSPKYLFRKEGQNVTLSCEQNLNHDAMYWYRQDPGQGLRLIYYSQIVNDFQKGDIAEGYSVSREKKESFPLTVTSAQKNPTAFYLCASSLRPQSGGNYNEQFFGPGTRLTVL.

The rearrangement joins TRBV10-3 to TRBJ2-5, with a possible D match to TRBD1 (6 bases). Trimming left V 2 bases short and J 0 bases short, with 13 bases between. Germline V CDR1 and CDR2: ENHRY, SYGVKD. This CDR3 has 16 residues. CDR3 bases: TGTGCCATCAGTGAGCCTAGGGACACCAACCAAGAGACCCAGTACTTC. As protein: CAISEPRDTNQETQYF.

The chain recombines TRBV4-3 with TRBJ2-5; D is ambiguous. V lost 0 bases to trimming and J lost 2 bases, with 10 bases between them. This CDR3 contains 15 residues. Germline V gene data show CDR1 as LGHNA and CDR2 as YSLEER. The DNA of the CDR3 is TGCGCCAGCAGCCAAGAGGGTTGGGGTCAAGAGACCCAGTACTTC. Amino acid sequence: CASSQEGWGQETQYF.

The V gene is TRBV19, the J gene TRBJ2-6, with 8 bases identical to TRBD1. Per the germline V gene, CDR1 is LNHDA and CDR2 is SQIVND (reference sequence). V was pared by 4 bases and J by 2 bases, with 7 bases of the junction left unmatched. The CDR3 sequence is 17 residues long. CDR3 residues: CASSTRGTGAGANVLTF. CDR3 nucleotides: TGTGCCAGTAGTACCCGCGGGACAGGTGCTGGGGCCAACGTCCTGACTTTC.

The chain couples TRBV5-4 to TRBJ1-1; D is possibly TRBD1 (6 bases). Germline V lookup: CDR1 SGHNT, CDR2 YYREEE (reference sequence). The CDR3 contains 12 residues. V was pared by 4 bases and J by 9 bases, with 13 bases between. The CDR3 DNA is TGTGCCAGCAGCCCCTTGGGGGGGCAAGCTTTCTTT. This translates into CASSPLGGQAFF.

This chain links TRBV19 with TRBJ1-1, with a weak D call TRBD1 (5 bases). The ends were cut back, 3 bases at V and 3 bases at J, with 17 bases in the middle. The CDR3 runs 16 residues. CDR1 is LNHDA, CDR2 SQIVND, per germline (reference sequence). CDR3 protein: CASSMVFSGPDTEAFF. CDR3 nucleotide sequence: TGTGCCAGTAGTATGGTGTTCTCGGGGCCCGACACTGAAGCTTTCTTT.

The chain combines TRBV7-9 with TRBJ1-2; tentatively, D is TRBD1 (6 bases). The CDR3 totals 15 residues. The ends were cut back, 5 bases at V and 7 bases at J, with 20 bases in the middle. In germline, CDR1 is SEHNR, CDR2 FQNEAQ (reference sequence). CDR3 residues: CASSGGHNPGSGYTF. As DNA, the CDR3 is TGTGCCAGCAGCGGGGGACACAACCCGGGGAGTGGCTACACCTTC.